The clone carrying this TCR beta chain turned up a few times. The record originates from a study of T-cell memory formation after mild COVID-19. TCRdb itself ran the 5' RACE reads through MiXCR, one entry per CDR3 protein. This table holds 450,000 to 650,000 distinct CDR3 sequences, about 20% found once. V lost 5 bases to trimming and J lost 6 bases, with 20 bases between them. The germline V gene encodes CDR1 DFQATT and CDR2 SNEGSKA (reference sequence). The CDR3 has 14 residues. This chain connects TRBV20-1 to TRBJ2-7, with D perhaps TRBD1 or TRBD2 (6 bases each). The sequencing input was PBMCs or a T cell subset sorted from them (not recorded which). The source is an adult woman who had mild COVID-19 (a few samples of this study predate the infection). Cell type and time point are not known. The CDR3 spells CSAGDGGPPAEQYF. The CDR3, as DNA: TGCAGTGCTGGGGATGGGGGGCCCCCTGCCGAGCAGTACTTC.